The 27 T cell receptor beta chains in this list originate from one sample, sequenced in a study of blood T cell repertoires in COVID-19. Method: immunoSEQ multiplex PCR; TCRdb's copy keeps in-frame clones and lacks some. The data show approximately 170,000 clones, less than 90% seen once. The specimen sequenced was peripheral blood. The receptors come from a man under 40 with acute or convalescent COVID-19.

The CDR3 DNA is TGTGCCAGCAGTTTCTTACCGGGACAGGGGAATTCACCCCTCCACTTT. Translation gives CASSFLPGQGNSPLHF. The V and J genes are TRBV27 and TRBJ1-6, with 10 bases identical to TRBD1. Germline CDR1 and CDR2: MNHEY and SMNVEV (reference sequence). The V gene end was trimmed by 3 bases and the J gene end by 7 bases; junction bases not matched to a gene: 6. This CDR3 is 16 amino acids long.

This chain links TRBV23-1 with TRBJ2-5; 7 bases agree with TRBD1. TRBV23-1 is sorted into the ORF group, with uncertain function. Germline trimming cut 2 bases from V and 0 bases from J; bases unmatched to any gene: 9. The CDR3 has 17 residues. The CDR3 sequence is CASSQERGPLYQETQYF. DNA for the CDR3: TGCGCCAGCAGTCAAGAGAGGGGGCCCTTGTACCAAGAGACCCAGTACTTC.

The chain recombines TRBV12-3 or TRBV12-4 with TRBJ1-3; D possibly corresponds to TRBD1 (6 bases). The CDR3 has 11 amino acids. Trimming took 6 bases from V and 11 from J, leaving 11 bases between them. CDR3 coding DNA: TGTGCCAGCAGCATCAGGGGCTCCATATATTTT. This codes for CASSIRGSIYF.

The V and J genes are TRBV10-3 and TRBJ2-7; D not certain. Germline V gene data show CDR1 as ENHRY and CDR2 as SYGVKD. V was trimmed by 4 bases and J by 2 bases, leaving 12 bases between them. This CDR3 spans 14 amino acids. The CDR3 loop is CAISVPSGPYEQYF. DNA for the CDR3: TGTGCCATCAGTGTGCCCTCCGGTCCCTACGAGCAGTACTTC.

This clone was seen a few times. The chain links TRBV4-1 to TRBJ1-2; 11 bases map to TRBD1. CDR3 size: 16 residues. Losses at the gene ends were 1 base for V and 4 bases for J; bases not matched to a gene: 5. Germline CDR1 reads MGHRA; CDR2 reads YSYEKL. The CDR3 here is CASSQVPGQGVYGYTF. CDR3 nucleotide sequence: TGCGCCAGCAGCCAAGTCCCGGGACAGGGGGTCTATGGCTACACCTTC.

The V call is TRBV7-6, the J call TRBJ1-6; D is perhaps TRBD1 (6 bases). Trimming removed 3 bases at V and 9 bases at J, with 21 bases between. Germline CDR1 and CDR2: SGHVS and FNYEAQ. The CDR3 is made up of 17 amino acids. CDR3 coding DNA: TGTGCCAGCAGCTTGTCAGCGGGGACAACCAAGTCTTCACCCCTCCACTTT. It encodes CASSLSAGTTKSSPLHF. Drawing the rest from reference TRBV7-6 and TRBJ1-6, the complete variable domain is GAGVSQSPRYKVTKRGQDVALRCDPISGHVSLYWYRQALGQGPEFLTYFNYEAQQDKSGLPNDRFSAERPEGSISTLTIQRTEQRDSAMYRCASSLSAGTTKSSPLHFGNGTRLTVT.

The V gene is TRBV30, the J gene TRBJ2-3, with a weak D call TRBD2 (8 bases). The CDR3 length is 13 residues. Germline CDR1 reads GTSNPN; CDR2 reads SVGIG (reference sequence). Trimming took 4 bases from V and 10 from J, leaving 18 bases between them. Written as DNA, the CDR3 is TGTGCCTGGAATTTAGCGGGACAGTTGGCGCAGTATTTT. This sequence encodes CAWNLAGQLAQYF.

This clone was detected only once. CDR3 loop: CASSLAGGINTQYF. CDR3 coding DNA: TGTGCCAGCAGTTTAGCGGGGGGTATAAATACGCAGTATTTT. This chain uses TRBV28 with TRBJ2-3, with 8 bases identical to TRBD2. J gave up 7 bases and V 2 bases, and 5 bases lay outside the gene matches. The CDR3 contains 14 residues. The germline V gene has CDR1 MDHEN and CDR2 SYDVKM.

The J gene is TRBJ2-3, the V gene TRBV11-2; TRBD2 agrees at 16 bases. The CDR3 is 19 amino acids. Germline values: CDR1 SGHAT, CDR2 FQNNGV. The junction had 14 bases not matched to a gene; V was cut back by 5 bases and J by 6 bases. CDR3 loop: CASSPAGTSGRALSDTQYF. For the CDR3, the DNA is TGTGCCAGCAGCCCTGCCGGGACTAGCGGGAGGGCCCTTTCCGATACGCAGTATTTT.

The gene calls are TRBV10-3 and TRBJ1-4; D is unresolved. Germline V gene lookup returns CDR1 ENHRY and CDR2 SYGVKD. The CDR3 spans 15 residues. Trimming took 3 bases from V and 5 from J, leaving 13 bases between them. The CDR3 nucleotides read TGTGCCATCAGTGATGCGGGGTGGGGAAATGAAAAACTGTTTTTT. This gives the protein CAISDAGWGNEKLFF.

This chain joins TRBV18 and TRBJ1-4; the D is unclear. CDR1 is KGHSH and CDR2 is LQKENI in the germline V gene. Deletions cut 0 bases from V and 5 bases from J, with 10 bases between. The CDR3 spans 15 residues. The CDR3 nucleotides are TGTGCCAGCTCACCACCGCCGAGTAGAAATGAAAAACTGTTTTTT. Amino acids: CASSPPPSRNEKLFF. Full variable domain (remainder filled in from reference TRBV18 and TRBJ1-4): NAGVMQNPRHLVRRRGQEARLRCSPMKGHSHVYWYRQLPEEGLKFMVYLQKENIIDESGMPKERFSAEFPKEGPSILRIQQVVRGDSAAYFCASSPPPSRNEKLFFGSGTQLSVL.

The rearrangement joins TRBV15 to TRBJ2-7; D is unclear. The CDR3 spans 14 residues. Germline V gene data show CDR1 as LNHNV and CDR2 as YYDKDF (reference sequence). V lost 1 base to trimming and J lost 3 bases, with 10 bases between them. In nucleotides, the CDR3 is TGTGCCACCAGCAGAGGCGTAAAGAACTACGAGCAGTACTTC. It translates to CATSRGVKNYEQYF.

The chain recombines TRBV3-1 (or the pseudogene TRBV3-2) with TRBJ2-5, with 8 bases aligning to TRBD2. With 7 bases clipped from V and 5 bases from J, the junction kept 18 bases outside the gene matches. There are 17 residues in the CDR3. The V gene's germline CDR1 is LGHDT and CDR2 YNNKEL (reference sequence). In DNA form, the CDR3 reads TGTGCCAGCACCCCGGGGGGAGCGGGAGCCCCCAAGGAGACCCAGTACTTC. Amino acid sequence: CASTPGGAGAPKETQYF.

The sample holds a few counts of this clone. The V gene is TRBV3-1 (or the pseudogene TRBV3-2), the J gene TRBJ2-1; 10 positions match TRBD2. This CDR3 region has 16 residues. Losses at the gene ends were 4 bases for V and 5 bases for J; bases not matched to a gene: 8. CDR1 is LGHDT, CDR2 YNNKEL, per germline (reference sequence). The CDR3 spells CASSLVAGGHDNEQFF. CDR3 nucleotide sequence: TGTGCCAGCAGCCTCGTAGCGGGAGGTCATGACAATGAGCAGTTCTTC.

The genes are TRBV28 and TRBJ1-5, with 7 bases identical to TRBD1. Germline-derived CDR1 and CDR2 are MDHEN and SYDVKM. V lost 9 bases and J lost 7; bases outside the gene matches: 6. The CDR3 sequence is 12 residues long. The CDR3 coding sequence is TGTGCCAGTACCACAGGGGCCCAGCCCCAGCATTTT. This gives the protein CASTTGAQPQHF.

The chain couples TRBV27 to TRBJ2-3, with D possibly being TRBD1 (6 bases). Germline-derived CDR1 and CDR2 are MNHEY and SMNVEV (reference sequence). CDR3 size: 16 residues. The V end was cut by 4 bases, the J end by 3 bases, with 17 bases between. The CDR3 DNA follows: TGTGCCAGCAGTTCCCTGGGGGCCACCTATACAGATACGCAGTATTTT. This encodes CASSSLGATYTDTQYF.

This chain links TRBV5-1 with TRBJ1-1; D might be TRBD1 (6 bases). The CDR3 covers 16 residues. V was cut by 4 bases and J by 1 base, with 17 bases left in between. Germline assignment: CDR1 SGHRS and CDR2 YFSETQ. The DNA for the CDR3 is TGCGCCAGCAGCCAGGATTATGGACAGTCGAACACTGAAGCTTTCTTT. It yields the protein CASSQDYGQSNTEAFF.

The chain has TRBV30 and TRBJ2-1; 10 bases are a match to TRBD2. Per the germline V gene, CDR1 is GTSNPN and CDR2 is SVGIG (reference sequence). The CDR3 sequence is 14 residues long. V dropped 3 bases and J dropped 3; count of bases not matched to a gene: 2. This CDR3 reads CAWRKRGGYNEQFF. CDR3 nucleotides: TGTGCCTGGAGGAAGCGGGGGGGCTACAATGAGCAGTTCTTC.

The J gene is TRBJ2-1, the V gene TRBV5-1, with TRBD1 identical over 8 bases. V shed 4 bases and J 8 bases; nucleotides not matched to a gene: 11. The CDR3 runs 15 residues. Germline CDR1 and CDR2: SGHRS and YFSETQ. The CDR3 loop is CASSPGQGRKDEQFF. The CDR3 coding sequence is TGCGCCAGCAGCCCCGGACAGGGACGGAAAGATGAGCAGTTCTTC.

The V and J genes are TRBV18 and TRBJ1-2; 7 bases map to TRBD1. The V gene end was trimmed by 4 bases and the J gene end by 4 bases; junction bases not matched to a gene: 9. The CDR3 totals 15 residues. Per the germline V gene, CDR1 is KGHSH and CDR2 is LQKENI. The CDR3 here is CASSQTGVRGYGYTF. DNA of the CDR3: TGTGCCAGCTCACAAACAGGGGTCCGGGGCTATGGCTACACCTTC.

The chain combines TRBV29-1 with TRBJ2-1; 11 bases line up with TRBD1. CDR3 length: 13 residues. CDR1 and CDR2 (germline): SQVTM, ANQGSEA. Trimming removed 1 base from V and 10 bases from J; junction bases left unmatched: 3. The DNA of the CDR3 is TGCAGCGTTGAAGGGACAGGGGGCTGGGAGCAGTTCTTC. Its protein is CSVEGTGGWEQFF.

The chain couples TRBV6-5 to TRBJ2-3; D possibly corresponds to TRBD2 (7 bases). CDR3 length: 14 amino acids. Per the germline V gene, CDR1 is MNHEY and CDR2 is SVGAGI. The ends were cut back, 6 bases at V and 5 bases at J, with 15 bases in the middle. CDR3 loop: CASRLGGARDTQYF. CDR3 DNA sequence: TGTGCCAGCAGGCTGGGGGGGGCGAGAGATACGCAGTATTTT.

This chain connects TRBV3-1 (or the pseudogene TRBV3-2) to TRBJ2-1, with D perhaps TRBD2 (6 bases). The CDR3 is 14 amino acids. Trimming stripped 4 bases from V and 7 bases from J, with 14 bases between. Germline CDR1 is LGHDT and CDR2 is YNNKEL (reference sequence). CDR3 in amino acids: CASSLSIGRNEQFF. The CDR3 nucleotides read TGTGCCAGCAGCCTTTCAATCGGGAGAAATGAGCAGTTCTTC.

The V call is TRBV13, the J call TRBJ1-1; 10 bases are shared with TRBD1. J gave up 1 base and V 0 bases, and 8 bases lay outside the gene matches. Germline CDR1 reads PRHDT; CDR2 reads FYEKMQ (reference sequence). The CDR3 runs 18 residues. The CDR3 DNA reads TGTGCCAGCAGCTTAGGGTGGTTTAGGGACAGGGGGAACACTGAAGCTTTCTTT. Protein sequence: CASSLGWFRDRGNTEAFF.

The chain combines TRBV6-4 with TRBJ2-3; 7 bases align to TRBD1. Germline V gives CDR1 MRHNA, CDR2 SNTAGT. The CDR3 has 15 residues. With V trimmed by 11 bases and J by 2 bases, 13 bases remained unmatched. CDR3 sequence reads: CARNSGTEDTDTQYF. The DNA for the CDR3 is TGTGCCCGAAACTCCGGGACAGAAGACACAGATACGCAGTATTTT.

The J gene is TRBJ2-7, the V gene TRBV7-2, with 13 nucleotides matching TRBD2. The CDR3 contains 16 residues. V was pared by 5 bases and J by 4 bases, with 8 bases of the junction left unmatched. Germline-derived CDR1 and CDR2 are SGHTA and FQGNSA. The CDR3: CASSPTGLAGVYEQYF. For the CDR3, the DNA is TGTGCCAGCAGCCCAACAGGACTAGCGGGGGTTTACGAGCAGTACTTC.

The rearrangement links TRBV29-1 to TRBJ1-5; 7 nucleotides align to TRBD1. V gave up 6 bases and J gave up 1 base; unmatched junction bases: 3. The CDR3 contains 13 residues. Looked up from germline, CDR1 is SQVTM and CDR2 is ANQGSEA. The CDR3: CSVQGQSNQPQHF. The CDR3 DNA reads TGCAGCGTCCAGGGACAGAGCAATCAGCCCCAGCATTTT.